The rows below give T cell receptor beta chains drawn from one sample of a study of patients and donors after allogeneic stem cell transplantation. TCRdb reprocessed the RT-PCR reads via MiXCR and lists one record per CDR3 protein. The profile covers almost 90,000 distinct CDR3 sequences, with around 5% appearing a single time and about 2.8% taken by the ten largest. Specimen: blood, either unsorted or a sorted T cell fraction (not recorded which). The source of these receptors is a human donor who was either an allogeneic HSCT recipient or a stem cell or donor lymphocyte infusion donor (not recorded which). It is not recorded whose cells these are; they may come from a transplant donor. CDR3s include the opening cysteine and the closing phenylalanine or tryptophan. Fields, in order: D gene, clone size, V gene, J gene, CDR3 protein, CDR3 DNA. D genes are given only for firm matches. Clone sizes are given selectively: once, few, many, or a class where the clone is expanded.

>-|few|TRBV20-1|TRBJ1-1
CSANQIRLDTEAFF
TGCAGTGCTAACCAGATTCGCCTGGACACTGAAGCTTTCTTT
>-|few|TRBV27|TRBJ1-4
CASKKGSMENEKLFF
TGTGCCAGCAAAAAGGGGAGCATGGAGAATGAAAAACTGTTTTTT
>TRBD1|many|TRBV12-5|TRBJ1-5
CASGAGQQSEPQHF
TGTGCTAGTGGTGCGGGACAGCAGTCAGAGCCCCAGCATTTT
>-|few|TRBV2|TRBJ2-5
CASSEFGGLLFQETQYF
TGTGCCAGCAGTGAATTCGGAGGGTTACTTTTCCAAGAGACCCAGTACTTC
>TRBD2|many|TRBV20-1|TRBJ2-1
CSARELAGGGWYNEQFF
TGCAGTGCTAGGGAACTAGCGGGAGGGGGATGGTACAATGAGCAGTTCTTC
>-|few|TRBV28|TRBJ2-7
CASSPGDFTSYEQYF
TGTGCCAGCAGTCCGGGGGACTTCACTTCCTACGAGCAGTACTTC
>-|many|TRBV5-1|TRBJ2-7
CASSLVVGGSYEQYF
TGCGCCAGCAGCTTGGTGGTCGGCGGTTCCTACGAGCAGTACTTC
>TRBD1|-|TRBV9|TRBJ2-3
CASSARQGARDTQYF
TGTGCCAGCAGCGCCAGACAGGGGGCAAGGGATACGCAGTATTTT
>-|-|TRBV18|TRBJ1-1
CASSYAQRNTEAFF
TGTGCCAGCTCATACGCTCAAAGGAACACTGAAGCTTTCTTT
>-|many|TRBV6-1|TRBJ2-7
CASSEEGSVYEQYF
TGTGCCAGCAGTGAAGAGGGGAGCGTCTACGAGCAGTACTTC
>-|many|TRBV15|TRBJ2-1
CATSRESSWGNEQFF
TGTGCCACCAGCAGAGAGAGTAGCTGGGGCAATGAGCAGTTCTTC
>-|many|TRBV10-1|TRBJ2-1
CASSDVPLWDEQFF
TGCGCCAGCAGTGATGTTCCCTTGTGGGATGAGCAGTTCTTC
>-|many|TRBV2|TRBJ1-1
CASGTQENTEAFF
TGTGCCAGCGGAACTCAGGAGAACACTGAAGCTTTCTTT
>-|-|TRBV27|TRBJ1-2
CASSLSVGRYGYTF
TGTGCCAGCAGTTTGTCAGTGGGACGGTATGGCTACACCTTC
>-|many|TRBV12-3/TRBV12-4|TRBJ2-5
CASSWAGIEQETQYF
TGTGCCAGCAGTTGGGCAGGGATTGAGCAAGAGACCCAGTACTTC
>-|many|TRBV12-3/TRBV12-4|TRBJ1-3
CASKRGHSSGNTIYF
TGTGCCAGCAAAAGAGGGCACAGCTCTGGAAACACCATATATTTT
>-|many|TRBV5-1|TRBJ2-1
CASSPMPGREQFF
TGCGCCAGCAGCCCCATGCCGGGTCGTGAGCAGTTCTTC
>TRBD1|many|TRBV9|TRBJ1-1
CASSVDQGTGFTEAFF
TGTGCCAGCAGCGTAGATCAGGGGACAGGGTTCACTGAAGCTTTCTTT
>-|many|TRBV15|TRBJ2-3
CATSPRWGTDTQYF
TGTGCCACCAGCCCCCGATGGGGCACAGATACGCAGTATTTT
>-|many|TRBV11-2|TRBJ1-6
CASSLAPANNSPLHF
TGTGCCAGCAGCTTAGCTCCGGCTAATAATTCACCCCTCCACTTT
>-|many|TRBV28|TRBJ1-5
CASSLKDQPQHF
TGTGCCAGCAGTTTGAAGGATCAGCCCCAGCATTTT
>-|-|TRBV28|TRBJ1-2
CASSLSPGPSYTF
TGTGCCAGCAGTTTATCACCCGGCCCTAGCTACACCTTC
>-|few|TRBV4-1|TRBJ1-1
CASSPGVLRRDPNTEAFF
TGCGCCAGCAGCCCAGGCGTCCTTAGGCGGGACCCGAACACTGAAGCTTTCTTT
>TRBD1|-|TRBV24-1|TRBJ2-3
CATSDLTGAADTQYF
TGTGCCACCAGTGATTTGACAGGGGCGGCAGATACGCAGTATTTT
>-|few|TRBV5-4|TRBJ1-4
CASSLEGGLNNEKLFF
TGTGCCAGCAGCTTGGAAGGGGGACTTAACAATGAAAAACTGTTTTTT
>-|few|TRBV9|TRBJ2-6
CASSPTATSGANVLTF
TGTGCCAGCAGCCCAACAGCAACCTCTGGGGCCAACGTCCTGACTTTC
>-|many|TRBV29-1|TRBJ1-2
CSVILDSYGYTF
TGCAGCGTCATCCTGGACAGCTATGGCTACACCTTC
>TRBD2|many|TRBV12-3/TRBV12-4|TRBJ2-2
CASSLGGRTGELFF
TGTGCCAGCAGCCTCGGCGGGAGGACCGGGGAGCTGTTTTTT
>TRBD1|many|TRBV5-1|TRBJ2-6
CASSLGTGGSPNSGANVLTF
TGCGCCAGCAGCTTGGGGACAGGGGGATCTCCTAACTCTGGGGCCAACGTCCTGACTTTC
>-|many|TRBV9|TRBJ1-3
CASSVAPRQSSGNTIYF
TGTGCCAGCAGCGTAGCCCCGAGGCAGTCCTCTGGAAACACCATATATTTT
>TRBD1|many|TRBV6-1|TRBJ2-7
CTSSDRDRQYEQYF
TGTACCAGCAGTGACCGGGACAGACAATACGAGCAGTACTTC
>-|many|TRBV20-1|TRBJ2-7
CSAIYDWDYEQYF
TGCAGTGCTATCTACGACTGGGACTACGAGCAGTACTTC
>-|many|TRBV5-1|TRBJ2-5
CASSLQETQYF
TGCGCCAGCAGCCTCCAAGAGACCCAGTACTTC
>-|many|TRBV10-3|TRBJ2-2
CAIKQGPNTGELFF
TGTGCCATCAAACAGGGACCGAACACCGGGGAGCTGTTTTTT
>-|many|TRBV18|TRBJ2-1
CASSPTHIALSYNEQFF
TGTGCCAGCTCACCGACCCACATAGCTCTCTCCTACAATGAGCAGTTCTTC
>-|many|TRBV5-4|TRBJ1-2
CASSLDRYTVGDTF
TGTGCCAGCAGCTTGGATCGGTACACCGTAGGAGACACCTTC
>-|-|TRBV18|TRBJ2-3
CASSPPRLNSDTQYF
TGTGCCAGCTCACCACCTCGGCTAAACTCAGATACGCAGTATTTT
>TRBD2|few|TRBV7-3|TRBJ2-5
CASSPEGRGGSGETQYF
TGTGCCAGCAGCCCGGAAGGGCGGGGGGGCTCAGGAGAGACCCAGTACTTC
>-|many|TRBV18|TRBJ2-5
CASSPGRETQYF
TGTGCCAGCTCACCAGGGCGAGAGACCCAGTACTTC
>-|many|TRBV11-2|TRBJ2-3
CASSPQRGGGDTQYF
TGTGCCAGCAGCCCCCAGAGGGGGGGGGGAGATACGCAGTATTTT
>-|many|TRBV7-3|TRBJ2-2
CASSPSAARAGELFF
TGTGCCAGCAGCCCATCGGCAGCCCGGGCCGGGGAGCTGTTTTTT
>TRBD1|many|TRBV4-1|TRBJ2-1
CASSLPRDRAFTNEQFF
TGCGCCAGCAGCCTACCCCGGGACAGGGCCTTTACCAATGAGCAGTTCTTC
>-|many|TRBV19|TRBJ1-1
CASSSTGRQMNTEAFF
TGTGCCAGTAGCTCCACGGGGCGACAGATGAACACTGAAGCTTTCTTT
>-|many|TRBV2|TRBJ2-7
CASSGVFSYEQYF
TGTGCCAGCAGCGGGGTCTTTTCCTACGAGCAGTACTTC
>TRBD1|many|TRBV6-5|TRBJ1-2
CASSYGQGAYGYTF
TGTGCCAGCAGTTACGGACAGGGGGCCTATGGCTACACCTTC